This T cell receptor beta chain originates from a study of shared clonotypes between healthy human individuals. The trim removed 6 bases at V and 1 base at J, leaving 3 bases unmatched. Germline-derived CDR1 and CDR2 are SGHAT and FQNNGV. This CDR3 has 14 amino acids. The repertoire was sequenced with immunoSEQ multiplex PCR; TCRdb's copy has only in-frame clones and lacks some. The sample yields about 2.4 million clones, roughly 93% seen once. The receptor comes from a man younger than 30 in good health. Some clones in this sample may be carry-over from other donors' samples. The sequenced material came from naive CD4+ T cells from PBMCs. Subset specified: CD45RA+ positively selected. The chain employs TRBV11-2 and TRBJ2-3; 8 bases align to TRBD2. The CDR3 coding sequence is TGTGCCAGCAGGGTTAGCGGGGGCACAGATACGCAGTATTTT. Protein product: CASRVSGGTDTQYF. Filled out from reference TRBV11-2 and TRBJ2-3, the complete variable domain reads EAGVAQSPRYKIIEKRQSVAFWCNPISGHATLYWYQQILGQGPKLLIQFQNNGVVDDSQLPKDRFSAERLKGVDSTLKIQPAKLEDSAVYLCASRVSGGTDTQYFGPGTRLTVL.